This T cell receptor beta chain is from a study of shared clonotypes between healthy human individuals. Template for every sorted-subset replicate PCR totaled approximately 0.2 ug DNA, approximately 30,000 T cell genomes. Repertoires were generated with immunoSEQ multiplex PCR, while TCRdb's copy carries only in-frame clones and drops some. The sample yields some 790,000 clones, around 77% seen once. Study outcomes and limitations: Sorted-subset samples were not fully sequenced, rarefaction indicated.

This clone was seen only once. Its target is not known. V was trimmed by 4 bases and J by 4 bases, leaving 17 bases between them. Germline values: CDR1 SGHRS, CDR2 YFSETQ. The CDR3 runs 15 residues. The sequenced sample was memory CD4+ T cells sorted from blood. Indicated subset: CD45RA-negative fraction. This rearrangement joins TRBV5-1 to TRBJ1-1; D gene uncertain. This TCR came from a woman in her thirties in good health. The CDR3 loop is CASSLRSGRGTEAFF. CDR3 sequence (DNA): TGCGCCAGCAGCCTTCGCTCTGGGCGGGGCACTGAAGCTTTCTTT.